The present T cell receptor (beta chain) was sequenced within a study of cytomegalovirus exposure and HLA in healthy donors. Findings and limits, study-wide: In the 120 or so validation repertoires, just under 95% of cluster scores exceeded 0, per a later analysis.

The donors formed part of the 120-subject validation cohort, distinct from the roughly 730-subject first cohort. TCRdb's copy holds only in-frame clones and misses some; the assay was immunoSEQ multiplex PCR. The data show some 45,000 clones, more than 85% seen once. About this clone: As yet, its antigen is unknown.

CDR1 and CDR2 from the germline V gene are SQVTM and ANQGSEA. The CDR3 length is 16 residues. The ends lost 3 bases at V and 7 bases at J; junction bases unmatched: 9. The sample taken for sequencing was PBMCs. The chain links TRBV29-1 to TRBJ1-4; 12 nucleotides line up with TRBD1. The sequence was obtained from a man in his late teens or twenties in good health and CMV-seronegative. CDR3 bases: TGCAGCGTTGAGGGGACAGGGGGCTTTCAGGGTGAAAAACTGTTTTTT. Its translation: CSVEGTGGFQGEKLFF.